The 32 T cell receptor beta chains listed next were all sequenced from one sample in a study of blood T cell repertoires in COVID-19. Clones were read by immunoSEQ multiplex PCR, and TCRdb kept only the in-frame ones, dropping some. The sample includes some 390,000 clones, around 86% seen only once; the top ten take around 3%. The specimen was peripheral blood. The receptors originated from a human donor in a cohort sampled during active COVID-19.

The J gene is TRBJ2-7, the V gene TRBV30, with TRBD1 matching over 9 bases. The CDR3 totals 16 residues. The J segment lost 6 bases and the V segment lost 0 bases, leaving 12 bases of the junction unmatched. Germline-derived CDR1 and CDR2 are GTSNPN and SVGIG (reference sequence). The chain's CDR3 is CAWSVGTGFFSREQYF. In DNA form, the CDR3 reads TGTGCCTGGAGTGTAGGGACAGGGTTTTTTTCGCGCGAGCAGTACTTC.

This clone showed up just once. The chain carries TRBV30 and TRBJ1-1; 8 nucleotides align to TRBD1. This CDR3 contains 14 residues. Germline V CDR1 and CDR2: GTSNPN, SVGIG (reference sequence). Germline trimming cut 3 bases from V and 5 bases from J; bases unmatched to any gene: 8. CDR3 sequence (DNA): TGTGCCTGGAGAGCAGGGACAGGAACAACTGAAGCTTTCTTT. This gives the protein CAWRAGTGTTEAFF.

This chain links TRBV3-1 (or the pseudogene TRBV3-2) with TRBJ1-3; D is unresolved. The germline V and J ends were trimmed by 4 bases and 0 bases, with 19 bases remaining between them. Germline CDR1 LGHDT, CDR2 YNNKEL (reference sequence). The CDR3 is made up of 18 amino acids. CDR3 nucleotides: TGTGCCAGCAGCCCCGGCTTGGGCAGTCCTTACTCTGGAAACACCATATATTTT. Its protein is CASSPGLGSPYSGNTIYF.

The chain is built from TRBV9 and TRBJ2-5, with D perhaps matching TRBD2 (5 bases). CDR1 SGDLS and CDR2 YYNGEE come from the germline V gene. The V end lost 0 bases, the J end lost 7 bases, and 10 bases lay between the germline ends. CDR3 length: 13 amino acids. CDR3 region: CASSVDHAGTQYF. Here the CDR3 DNA reads TGTGCCAGCAGCGTAGACCATGCGGGGACCCAGTACTTC.

This chain joins TRBV2 and TRBJ2-1, with TRBD1 matching over 8 bases. The CDR3 loop spans 13 amino acids. Germline CDR1 SNHLY, CDR2 FYNNEI. Trimming at V came to 4 bases and at J to 9 bases, leaving 5 bases not matched to a gene. The CDR3 DNA follows: TGTGCCAGCAGTGGGACAGGACAGGGTGAGCAGTTCTTC. Protein: CASSGTGQGEQFF.

The chain links TRBV5-4 to TRBJ2-1, with 12 bases lining up with TRBD2. The CDR3 has 15 amino acids. The V and J ends lost 3 bases and 7 bases, in that order; junction bases with no gene match: 5. CDR1 is SGHNT and CDR2 is YYREEE in the germline V gene (reference sequence). CDR3 protein: CASSSTSGRRNEQFF. As DNA, the CDR3 is TGTGCCAGCAGCTCAACTAGCGGGAGGCGGAATGAGCAGTTCTTC.

This clone came up many times. The gene calls are TRBV6-1 and TRBJ1-5; TRBD1 matches at 8 bases. CDR1 is MNHNS and CDR2 is SASEGT in the germline V gene. The CDR3 covers 16 residues. V lost 4 bases and J lost 4; bases outside the gene matches: 9. CDR3 nucleotides: TGTGCCAGCAGTGGACCCCAGGGGGCGCTTAATCAGCCCCAGCATTTT. Translating it yields CASSGPQGALNQPQHF.

Points on this clone: Sequence at one end of the junction differs from germline and may be a read error. The chain uses TRBV30 and TRBJ2-4; a weak D match, TRBD2 (6 bases). CDR1 and CDR2 from the germline V gene are GTSNPN and SVGIG (reference sequence). The CDR3 runs to 14 residues. The CDR3 DNA follows: TGTGCCTGGAGGGCGCCCGCCGGGACTGACGTTCCCCGCTTC. Translated, it gives CAWRAPAGTDVPRF.

The genes are TRBV9 and TRBJ1-4; the match to TRBD1 covers 7 bases. Germline V gene data show CDR1 as SGDLS and CDR2 as YYNGEE. The V gene end was trimmed by 3 bases and the J gene end by 8 bases; junction bases not matched to a gene: 7. The CDR3 is made up of 14 amino acids. The CDR3 coding sequence is TGTGCCAGCAGCGCAGACAGGGTGGAGGAAAAACTGTTTTTT. Amino acid sequence: CASSADRVEEKLFF. Full variable domain (missing parts from reference TRBV9 and TRBJ1-4): DSGVTQTPKHLITATGQRVTLRCSPRSGDLSVYWYQQSLDQGLQFLIQYYNGEERAKGNILERFSAQQFPDLHSELNLSSLELGDSALYFCASSADRVEEKLFFGSGTQLSVL.

The gene calls are TRBV30 and TRBJ2-6, with TRBD1 identical over 9 bases. This CDR3 spans 16 amino acids. Germline V gene data show CDR1 as GTSNPN and CDR2 as SVGIG (reference sequence). The V gene end was trimmed by 7 bases and the J gene end by 0 bases; junction bases not matched to a gene: 7. Here the CDR3 DNA reads TGTGCCTTGGGCGGGACAGGGCCCTCTGGGGCCAACGTCCTGACTTTC. It specifies CALGGTGPSGANVLTF.

This chain uses TRBV19 with TRBJ1-1; D possibly corresponds to TRBD1 (5 bases). Germline V lookup: CDR1 LNHDA, CDR2 SQIVND (reference sequence). The CDR3 covers 17 residues. Trimming pared 3 bases from V and 5 bases from J, leaving 22 bases between. The CDR3 here is CASSIDTRVGLGTEAFF. Here the CDR3 DNA reads TGTGCCAGTAGTATTGACACCAGGGTGGGTCTGGGAACTGAAGCTTTCTTT.

V is TRBV30 and J is TRBJ1-6, with 8 bases matching TRBD1. Unmatched junction bases numbered 11, after V lost 3 bases and J lost 10 bases. The CDR3 consists of 15 residues. CDR1 and CDR2 from the germline V gene are GTSNPN and SVGIG (reference sequence). CDR3: CAWSQYPRTGSPLHF. Written as DNA, the CDR3 is TGTGCCTGGAGCCAATACCCCCGGACAGGGTCACCCCTCCACTTT.

V usage is TRBV6-1 and J usage is TRBJ1-6, with 11 bases fitting TRBD1. The CDR3 is made up of 16 amino acids. The germline CDR1 and CDR2 sequences are MNHNS and SASEGT. With V trimmed by 3 bases and J by 4 bases, 2 bases remained unmatched. In nucleotides, the CDR3 is TGTGCCAGCAGTGACAGGGACAGGGGGTATAATTCACCCCTCCACTTT. Protein: CASSDRDRGYNSPLHF.

The table lists this clone with a few counts. V usage is TRBV5-1 and J usage is TRBJ2-5; TRBD1 aligns across 7 bases. The J segment lost 2 bases and the V segment lost 5 bases, leaving 6 bases of the junction unmatched. CDR3 length: 14 residues. Germline V gives CDR1 SGHRS, CDR2 YFSETQ. DNA for the CDR3: TGCGCCAGCAGTGGACAGGCGAATCAAGAGACCCAGTACTTC. Translating it yields CASSGQANQETQYF.

This chain uses TRBV18 with TRBJ2-1; 11 bases align to TRBD2. CDR3 length: 17 amino acids. V shed 1 base and J 6 bases; nucleotides not matched to a gene: 8. In germline, CDR1 is KGHSH, CDR2 LQKENI. DNA for the CDR3: TGTGCCAGCTCACCACTAGCGGGAGGGACCTCGGGCAATGAGCAGTTCTTC. Translated: CASSPLAGGTSGNEQFF.

V and J are TRBV5-1 and TRBJ2-5; D gene uncertain. The CDR3 runs to 15 residues. Germline V gene sequence: CDR1 SGHRS, CDR2 YFSETQ. V lost 0 bases to trimming and J lost 1 base, with 10 bases between them. The chain's CDR3 is CASSLEPSLQETQYF. The CDR3 nucleotides are TGCGCCAGCAGCTTGGAGCCCTCTCTCCAAGAGACCCAGTACTTC.

The chain couples TRBV7-2 to TRBJ2-3; a possible D gene is TRBD2 (5 bases). Germline V gene sequence: CDR1 SGHTA, CDR2 FQGNSA. The CDR3 runs to 14 residues. V shed 6 bases and J shed 1 base, with 11 bases lying between them. The CDR3 protein is CASRLGRGTDTQYF. The CDR3 bases are TGTGCCAGCAGACTAGGGCGGGGCACAGATACGCAGTATTTT.

This clone was detected once. The chain uses TRBV2 and TRBJ1-1; D ambiguous. V was shortened by 6 bases and J by 4 bases, with 12 bases between the two germline ends. The CDR3 covers 13 residues. Germline values: CDR1 SNHLY, CDR2 FYNNEI. The CDR3 DNA reads TGTGCCAGCAGAAAAGAACAGAGCACTGAAGCTTTCTTT. Protein product: CASRKEQSTEAFF.

Here the CDR3 DNA reads TGTGCCAGCAGCCCTGGCGGGGAGGGAGAGACCCAGTACTTC. Amino acid sequence: CASSPGGEGETQYF. The V and J genes are TRBV28 and TRBJ2-5; 7 nucleotides line up with TRBD2. The CDR3 is 14 residues long. Germline CDR1 reads MDHEN; CDR2 reads SYDVKM. Trimming at V came to 6 bases and at J to 4 bases, leaving 8 bases not matched to a gene. Full variable domain (outside the CDR3, taken from reference TRBV28 and TRBJ2-5): DVKVTQSSRYLVKRTGEKVFLECVQDMDHENMFWYRQDPGLGLRLIYFSYDVKMKEKGDIPEGYSVSREKKERFSLILESASTNQTSMYLCASSPGGEGETQYFGPGTRLLVL.

The gene calls are TRBV3-1 (or the pseudogene TRBV3-2) and TRBJ1-5; D is unresolved. CDR3 length: 15 residues. Germline V gene data show CDR1 as LGHDT and CDR2 as YNNKEL (reference sequence). V shed 0 bases and J shed 3 bases, with 9 bases lying between them. DNA of the CDR3: TGTGCCAGCAGCCAAGACGGGTCAGTCAATCAGCCCCAGCATTTT. Translated: CASSQDGSVNQPQHF.

V and J are TRBV7-8 and TRBJ2-3, with 8 positions matching TRBD2. Germline assignment: CDR1 SGHVS and CDR2 FQNEAQ. Trimming removed 2 bases from V and 2 bases from J; junction bases left unmatched: 6. CDR3 length: 16 residues. The CDR3 loop is CASSLSGGVATDTQYF. CDR3 sequence (DNA): TGTGCCAGCAGCTTATCGGGAGGGGTCGCCACAGATACGCAGTATTTT.

This clone showed up just a few times. J is TRBJ1-2 and V is TRBV7-3; tentatively, D is TRBD1 (5 bases). CDR1 and CDR2 (germline): SGHTA, FQGTGA. With 1 base removed from V and 3 bases from J, the gap between germline ends came to 27 bases. The CDR3 runs to 20 residues. The CDR3 reads CASSLIGPPGGRENYYGYTF. In nucleotides, the CDR3 is TGTGCCAGCAGCTTAATTGGCCCTCCGGGGGGACGGGAGAATTACTATGGCTACACCTTC.

The chain combines TRBV6-5 with TRBJ1-2; weak D call: TRBD1 (6 bases). The V and J ends lost 11 bases and 9 bases respectively, with 16 bases between them. The V gene's germline CDR1 is MNHEY and CDR2 SVGAGI. This CDR3 comprises 11 residues. CDR3 protein: CAAGQGFSYTF. The CDR3 region has the DNA TGTGCCGCTGGGCAGGGGTTCAGCTACACCTTC.

The rearrangement uses TRBV5-1 and TRBJ2-2, with 7 bases that match TRBD1. Trimming removed 4 bases from V and 6 bases from J; junction bases left unmatched: 6. CDR1 SGHRS and CDR2 YFSETQ come from the germline V gene. The CDR3 is 14 amino acids. The CDR3 region has the DNA TGCGCCAGCAGCGTACTACAGGGGTCCGGGGAGCTGTTTTTT. Translated, it gives CASSVLQGSGELFF.

In its sample, this clone was seen once. This rearrangement joins TRBV29-1 to TRBJ1-1, with TRBD1 as a possible D gene (6 bases). With 3 bases removed from V and 3 bases from J, the gap between germline ends came to 14 bases. Per germline, CDR1 SQVTM and CDR2 ANQGSEA. CDR3 size: 14 residues. The CDR3 loop is CSVDPQGRDTEAFF. CDR3 nucleotides: TGCAGCGTTGACCCTCAGGGGAGGGACACTGAAGCTTTCTTT.

This clone appeared a single time. The V gene is TRBV11-2, the J gene TRBJ1-1, with D perhaps TRBD1 (5 bases). CDR3 size: 16 residues. Trimming stripped 5 bases from V and 0 bases from J, with 16 bases between. In germline, CDR1 is SGHAT, CDR2 FQNNGV. CDR3 sequence: CASSPPGGWMNTEAFF. For the CDR3, the DNA is TGTGCCAGCAGCCCTCCCGGGGGATGGATGAACACTGAAGCTTTCTTT.

The chain recombines TRBV7-9 with TRBJ1-6, with a tentative D call TRBD1 (5 bases). The V gene lost 3 bases and the J gene lost 7 bases, with 13 bases spanning the gap. CDR1 and CDR2 (germline): SEHNR, FQNEAQ (reference sequence). This CDR3 region has 15 residues. The DNA for the CDR3 is TGTGCCAGCAGCTTGGGGCCCGTCACCAATTCACCCCTCCACTTT. It is translated as CASSLGPVTNSPLHF.

The CDR3 protein is CASSFSGGLNQPQHF. The DNA for the CDR3 is TGTGCCAGCAGTTTCTCAGGGGGGCTCAACCAGCCCCAGCATTTT. This chain joins TRBV7-9 and TRBJ1-5; TRBD1 aligns across 7 bases. Germline CDR1 is SEHNR and CDR2 is FQNEAQ (reference sequence). CDR3 size: 15 residues. With 6 bases clipped from V and 7 bases from J, the junction kept 12 bases outside the gene matches. Full variable domain (remainder filled in from reference TRBV7-9 and TRBJ1-5): DTGVSQNPRHKITKRGQNVTFRCDPISEHNRLYWYRQTLGQGPEFLTYFQNEAQLEKSRLLSDRFSAERPKGSFSTLEIQRTEQGDSAMYLCASSFSGGLNQPQHFGDGTRLSIL.

V gene TRBV11-2 combines with J gene TRBJ2-1, with 7 bases aligning to TRBD2. The CDR3 is made up of 15 amino acids. J gave up 4 bases and V 2 bases, and 5 bases lay outside the gene matches. Germline CDR1 is SGHAT and CDR2 is FQNNGV. This chain's CDR3 is CASSLRGAGYNEQFF. CDR3 coding DNA: TGTGCCAGCAGCTTACGGGGAGCGGGGTACAATGAGCAGTTCTTC.

The chain links TRBV18 to TRBJ2-1, with TRBD2 identical over 14 bases. CDR1 is KGHSH and CDR2 is LQKENI in the germline V gene. V shed 6 bases and J 7 bases; nucleotides not matched to a gene: 2. The CDR3 consists of 14 residues. The CDR3 DNA reads as TGTGCCAGCTCCGGGACTAGCGGGAGTAATGAGCAGTTCTTC. Amino acids: CASSGTSGSNEQFF.

This chain joins TRBV11-2 and TRBJ2-7, with a weak D call TRBD2 (5 bases). The CDR3 is made up of 15 amino acids. V lost 8 bases to trimming and J lost 6 bases, with 23 bases between them. Looked up from germline, CDR1 is SGHAT and CDR2 is FQNNGV. The CDR3 DNA reads as TGTGCCAGCGCCCAACTTTTGGGGAGTGAGGCCGAGCAGTACTTC. Amino acids: CASAQLLGSEAEQYF.

The chain joins TRBV13 to TRBJ2-5; no firm D call. Germline lookup yields CDR1 PRHDT and CDR2 FYEKMQ (reference sequence). The CDR3 is 13 residues long. V was cut by 2 bases and J by 2 bases, with 6 bases left in between. CDR3 amino acids: CASSLYGQETQYF. The DNA for the CDR3 is TGTGCCAGCAGCTTATACGGGCAAGAGACCCAGTACTTC.